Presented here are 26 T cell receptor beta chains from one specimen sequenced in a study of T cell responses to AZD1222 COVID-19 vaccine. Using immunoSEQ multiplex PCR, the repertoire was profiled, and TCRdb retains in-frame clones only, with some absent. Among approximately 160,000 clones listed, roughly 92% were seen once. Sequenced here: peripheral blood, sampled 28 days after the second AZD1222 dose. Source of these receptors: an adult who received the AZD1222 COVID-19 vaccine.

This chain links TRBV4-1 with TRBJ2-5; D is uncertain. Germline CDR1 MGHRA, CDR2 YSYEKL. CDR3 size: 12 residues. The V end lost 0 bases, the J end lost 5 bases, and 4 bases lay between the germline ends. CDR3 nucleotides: TGCGCCAGCAGCCAAGATCTTGAGACCCAGTACTTC. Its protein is CASSQDLETQYF.

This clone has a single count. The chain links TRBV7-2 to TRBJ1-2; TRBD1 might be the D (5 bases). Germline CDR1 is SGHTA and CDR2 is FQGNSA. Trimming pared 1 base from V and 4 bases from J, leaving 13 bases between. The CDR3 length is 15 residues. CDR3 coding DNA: TGTGCCAGCAGCTTAGTGCCAGGGATGAGCTATGGCTACACCTTC. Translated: CASSLVPGMSYGYTF.

CDR3 protein: CASSGPGEPPAFF. For the CDR3, the DNA is TGTGCCAGCAGCGGTCCAGGGGAACCTCCGGCTTTCTTT. The rearrangement joins TRBV7-2 to TRBJ1-1; possible D gene TRBD1, 6 bases. Between the trimmed V and J ends, which lost 5 bases and 11 bases, there was a span of 18 bases. CDR1 is SGHTA, CDR2 FQGNSA, per germline. The CDR3 is 13 amino acids.

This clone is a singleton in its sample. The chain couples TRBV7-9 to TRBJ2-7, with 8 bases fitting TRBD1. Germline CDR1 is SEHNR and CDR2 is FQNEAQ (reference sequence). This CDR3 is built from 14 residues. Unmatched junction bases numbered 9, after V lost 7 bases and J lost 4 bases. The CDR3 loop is CASTSTDREYEQYF. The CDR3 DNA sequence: TGTGCCAGCACCTCCACGGACAGGGAATACGAGCAGTACTTC. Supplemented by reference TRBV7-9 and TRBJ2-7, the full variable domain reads DTGVSQNPRHKITKRGQNVTFRCDPISEHNRLYWYRQTLGQGPEFLTYFQNEAQLEKSRLLSDRFSAERPKGSFSTLEIQRTEQGDSAMYLCASTSTDREYEQYFGPGTRLTVT.

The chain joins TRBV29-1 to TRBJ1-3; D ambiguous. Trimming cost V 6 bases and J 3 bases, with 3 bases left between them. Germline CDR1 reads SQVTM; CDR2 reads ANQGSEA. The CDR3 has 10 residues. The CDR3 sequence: CSVLGNTIYF. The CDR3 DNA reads TGCAGCGTACTTGGAAACACCATATATTTT.

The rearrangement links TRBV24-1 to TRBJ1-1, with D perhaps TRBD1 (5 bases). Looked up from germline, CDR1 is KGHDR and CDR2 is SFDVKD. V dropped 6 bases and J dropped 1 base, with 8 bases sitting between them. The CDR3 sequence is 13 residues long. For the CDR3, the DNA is TGTGCCACCAGTTTCGGGGGGAACACTGAAGCTTTCTTT. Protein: CATSFGGNTEAFF.

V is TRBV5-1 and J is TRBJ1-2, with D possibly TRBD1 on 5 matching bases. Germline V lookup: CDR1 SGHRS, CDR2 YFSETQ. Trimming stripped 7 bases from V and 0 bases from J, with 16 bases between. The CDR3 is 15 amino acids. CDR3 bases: TGCGCCAGCTCCGGCAACGACAGAGCTAACTATGGCTACACCTTC. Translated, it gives CASSGNDRANYGYTF.

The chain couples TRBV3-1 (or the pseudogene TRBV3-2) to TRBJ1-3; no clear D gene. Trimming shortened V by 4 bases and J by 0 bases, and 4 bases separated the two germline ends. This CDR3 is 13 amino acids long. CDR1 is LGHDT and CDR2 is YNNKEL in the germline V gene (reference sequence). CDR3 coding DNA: TGTGCCAGCAGCCTCAACTCTGGAAACACCATATATTTT. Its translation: CASSLNSGNTIYF.

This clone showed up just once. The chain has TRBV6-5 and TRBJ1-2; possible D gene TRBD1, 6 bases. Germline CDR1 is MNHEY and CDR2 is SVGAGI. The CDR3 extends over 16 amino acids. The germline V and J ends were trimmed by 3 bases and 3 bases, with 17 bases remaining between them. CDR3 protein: CASSYSPAGDDYGYTF. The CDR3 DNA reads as TGTGCCAGCAGTTATTCACCCGCAGGGGACGACTATGGCTACACCTTC.

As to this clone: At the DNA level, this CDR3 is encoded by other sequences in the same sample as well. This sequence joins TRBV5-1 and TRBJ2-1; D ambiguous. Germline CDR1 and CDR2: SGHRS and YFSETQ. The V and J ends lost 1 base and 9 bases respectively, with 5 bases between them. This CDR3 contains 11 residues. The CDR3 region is CASSLSGEQFF. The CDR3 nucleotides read TGCGCCAGCAGCTTGTCTGGTGAGCAGTTCTTC.

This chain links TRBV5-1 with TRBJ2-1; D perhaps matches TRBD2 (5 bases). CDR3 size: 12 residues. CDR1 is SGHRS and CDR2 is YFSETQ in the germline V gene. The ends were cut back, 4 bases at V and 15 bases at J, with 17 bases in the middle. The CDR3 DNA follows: TGCGCCAGCAGCCTAGACTATCCACCTCGGTTCTTC. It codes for CASSLDYPPRFF.

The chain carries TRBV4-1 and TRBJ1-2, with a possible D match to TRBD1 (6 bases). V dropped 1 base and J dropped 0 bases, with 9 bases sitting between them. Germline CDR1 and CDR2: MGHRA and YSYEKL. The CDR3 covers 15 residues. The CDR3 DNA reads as TGCGCCAGCAGCCAAGGCAGGACAGCTAACTATGGCTACACCTTC. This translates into CASSQGRTANYGYTF.

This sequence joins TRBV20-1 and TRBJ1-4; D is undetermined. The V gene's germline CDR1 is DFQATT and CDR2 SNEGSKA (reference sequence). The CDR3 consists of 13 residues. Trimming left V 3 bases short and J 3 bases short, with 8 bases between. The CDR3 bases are TGCAGTGCTAGTAGGAGTCCTAATGAAAAACTGTTTTTT. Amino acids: CSASRSPNEKLFF.

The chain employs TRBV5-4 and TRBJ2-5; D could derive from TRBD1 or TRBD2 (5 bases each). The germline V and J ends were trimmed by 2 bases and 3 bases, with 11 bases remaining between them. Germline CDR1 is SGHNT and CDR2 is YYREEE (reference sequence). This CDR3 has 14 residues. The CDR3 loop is CASSFPLGEETQYF. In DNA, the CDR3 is TGTGCCAGCAGCTTCCCCCTGGGGGAAGAGACCCAGTACTTC. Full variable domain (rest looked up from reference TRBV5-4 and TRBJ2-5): ETGVTQSPTHLIKTRGQQVTLRCSSQSGHNTVSWYQQALGQGPQFIFQYYREEENGRGNFPPRFSGLQFPNYSSELNVNALELDDSALYLCASSFPLGEETQYFGPGTRLLVL.

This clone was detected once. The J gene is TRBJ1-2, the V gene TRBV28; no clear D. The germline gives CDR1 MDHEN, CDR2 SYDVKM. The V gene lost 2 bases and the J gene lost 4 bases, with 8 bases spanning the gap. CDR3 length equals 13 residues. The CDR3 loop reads CASSLTATYGYTF. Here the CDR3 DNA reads TGTGCCAGCAGTTTAACAGCGACCTATGGCTACACCTTC.

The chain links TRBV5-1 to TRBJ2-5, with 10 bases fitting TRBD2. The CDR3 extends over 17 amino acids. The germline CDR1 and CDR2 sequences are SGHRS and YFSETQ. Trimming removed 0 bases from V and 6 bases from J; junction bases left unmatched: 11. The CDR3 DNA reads TGCGCCAGCAGCTTGGGGCTAGCGGGGGCGATACAGAAGACCCAGTACTTC. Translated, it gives CASSLGLAGAIQKTQYF.

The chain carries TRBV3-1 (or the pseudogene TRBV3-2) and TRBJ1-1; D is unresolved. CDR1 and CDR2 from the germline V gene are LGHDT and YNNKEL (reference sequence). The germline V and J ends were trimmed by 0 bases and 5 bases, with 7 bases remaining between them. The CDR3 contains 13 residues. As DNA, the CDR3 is TGTGCCAGCAGCCAAGAACGGGGAACTGAAGCTTTCTTT. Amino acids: CASSQERGTEAFF.

This chain's CDR3 is CASALLAGTEQYF. In nucleotides, the CDR3 is TGTGCCAGCGCGCTACTAGCGGGAACCGAGCAGTACTTC. V is TRBV6-5 and J is TRBJ2-7; 10 nucleotides align to TRBD2. V lost 8 bases to trimming and J lost 6 bases; unmatched junction nucleotides: 7. The germline V gene encodes CDR1 MNHEY and CDR2 SVGAGI. The CDR3 sequence is 13 residues long.

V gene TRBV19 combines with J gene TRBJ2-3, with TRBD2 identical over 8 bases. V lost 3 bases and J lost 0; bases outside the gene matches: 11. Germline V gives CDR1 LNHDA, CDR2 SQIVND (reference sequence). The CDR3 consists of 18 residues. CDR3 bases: TGTGCCAGTAGTATCATCCCCGGGAGGGCCGATAGCACAGATACGCAGTATTTT. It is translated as CASSIIPGRADSTDTQYF.

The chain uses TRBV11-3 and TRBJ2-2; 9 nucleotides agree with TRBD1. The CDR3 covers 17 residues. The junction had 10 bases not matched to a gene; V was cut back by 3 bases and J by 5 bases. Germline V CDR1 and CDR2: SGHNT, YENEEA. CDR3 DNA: TGTGCCAGCAGCTTCTTACCGGGACAGGGAAGAACCGGGGAGCTGTTTTTT. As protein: CASSFLPGQGRTGELFF.

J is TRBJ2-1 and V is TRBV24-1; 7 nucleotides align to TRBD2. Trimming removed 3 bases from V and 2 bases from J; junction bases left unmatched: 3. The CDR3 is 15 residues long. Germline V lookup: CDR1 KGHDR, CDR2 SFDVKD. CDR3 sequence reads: CATSDPGLPYNEQFF. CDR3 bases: TGTGCCACCAGTGATCCGGGACTACCCTACAATGAGCAGTTCTTC.

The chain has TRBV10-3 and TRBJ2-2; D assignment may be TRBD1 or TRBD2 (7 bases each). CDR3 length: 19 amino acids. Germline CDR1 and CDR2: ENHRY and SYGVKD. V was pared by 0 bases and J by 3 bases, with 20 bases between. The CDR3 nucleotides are TGTGCCATCAGTGAGTCATTCCTGGGGAGGGGGCTAGACACCGGGGAGCTGTTTTTT. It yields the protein CAISESFLGRGLDTGELFF.

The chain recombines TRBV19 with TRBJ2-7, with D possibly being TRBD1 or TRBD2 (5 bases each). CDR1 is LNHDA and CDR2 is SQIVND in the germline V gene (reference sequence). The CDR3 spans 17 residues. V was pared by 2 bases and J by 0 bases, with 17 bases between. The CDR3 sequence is CASSIKGHLGSSYEQYF. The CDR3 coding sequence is TGTGCCAGTAGTATAAAAGGACATTTAGGGAGCTCCTACGAGCAGTACTTC.

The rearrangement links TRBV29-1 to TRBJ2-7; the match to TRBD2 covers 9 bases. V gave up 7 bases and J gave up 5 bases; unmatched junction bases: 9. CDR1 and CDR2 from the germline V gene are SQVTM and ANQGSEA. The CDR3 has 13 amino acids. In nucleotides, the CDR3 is TGCAGCGCAACCGGGACTAGCTTCCACGAGCAGTACTTC. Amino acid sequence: CSATGTSFHEQYF.

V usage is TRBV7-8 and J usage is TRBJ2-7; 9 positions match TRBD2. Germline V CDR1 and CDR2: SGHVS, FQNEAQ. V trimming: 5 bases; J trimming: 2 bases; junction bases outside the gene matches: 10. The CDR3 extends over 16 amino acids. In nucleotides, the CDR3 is TGTGCCAGCAGCCCCGGGGTGGGACTAGCAGCCTACGAGCAGTACTTC. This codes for CASSPGVGLAAYEQYF.

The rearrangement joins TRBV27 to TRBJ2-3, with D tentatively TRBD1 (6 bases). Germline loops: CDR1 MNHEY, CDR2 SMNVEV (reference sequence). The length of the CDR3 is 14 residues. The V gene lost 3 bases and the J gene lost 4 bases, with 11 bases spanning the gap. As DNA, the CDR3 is TGTGCCAGCAGTTTGCAGGGGAAGGCAGATACGCAGTATTTT. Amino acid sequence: CASSLQGKADTQYF.